Shown below are 6 T cell receptor beta chains from a single sample sequenced in a study of T cell changes during pregnancy in multiple sclerosis. Generated by immunoSEQ multiplex PCR, the TCRdb table keeps only in-frame clones and is missing some. This sample has about 100,000 clones, with under 95% found just once. The specimen was peripheral blood, collected after pregnancy. The receptors were gathered from a female donor with multiple sclerosis, enrolled in a pregnancy study.

This chain links TRBV11-2 with TRBJ2-5; the match to TRBD2 covers 11 bases. Germline CDR1 is SGHAT and CDR2 is FQNNGV. V was pared by 5 bases and J by 4 bases, with 6 bases of the junction left unmatched. The CDR3 totals 15 residues. The CDR3 nucleotides are TGTGCCAGCAGCCTTAGGCTAGCGGGAGGAGAGACCCAGTACTTC. It is translated as CASSLRLAGGETQYF. The variable domain in full, with the rest retrieved from reference TRBV11-2 and TRBJ2-5, is EAGVAQSPRYKIIEKRQSVAFWCNPISGHATLYWYQQILGQGPKLLIQFQNNGVVDDSQLPKDRFSAERLKGVDSTLKIQPAKLEDSAVYLCASSLRLAGGETQYFGPGTRLLVL.

This clone has just one count. J is TRBJ2-7 and V is TRBV5-1, with TRBD2 identical over 11 bases. V was clipped by 2 bases and J by 1 base; unmatched bases: 8. This CDR3 region has 17 residues. CDR1 and CDR2 (germline): SGHRS, YFSETQ. CDR3 amino acids: CASSLGPGTSGSYEQYF. The CDR3 DNA follows: TGCGCCAGCAGCTTAGGACCCGGGACTAGCGGTTCCTACGAGCAGTACTTC. Based on the CDR3 plus reference TRBV5-1 and TRBJ2-7, the full variable domain is KAGVTQTPRYLIKTRGQQVTLSCSPISGHRSVSWYQQTPGQGLQFLFEYFSETQRNKGNFPGRFSGRQFSNSRSEMNVSTLELGDSALYLCASSLGPGTSGSYEQYFGPGTRLTVT.

The chain combines TRBV14 with TRBJ2-7; TRBD1 matches 10 bases. Germline CDR1 SGHDN, CDR2 FVKESK. The CDR3 totals 15 residues. Trimming took 4 bases from V and 3 from J; bases not matched to a gene: 6. The CDR3 sequence: CASSPAGQGYYEQYF. The CDR3 bases are TGTGCCAGCAGCCCAGCGGGACAGGGGTACTACGAGCAGTACTTC.

This clone showed up just once. V is TRBV5-1 and J is TRBJ2-7; tentative D call: TRBD2 (5 bases). The CDR3 is 13 residues long. Trimming shortened V by 0 bases and J by 4 bases, and 8 bases separated the two germline ends. Germline V gene data show CDR1 as SGHRS and CDR2 as YFSETQ. The CDR3 region is CASSLASRYEQYF. The CDR3 nucleotides read TGCGCCAGCAGCTTGGCTAGCAGATACGAGCAGTACTTC.

The rearrangement links TRBV4-2 to TRBJ1-6, with a weak D call TRBD1 (6 bases). This CDR3 contains 14 residues. In germline, CDR1 is LGHNA, CDR2 YNFKEQ. V was clipped by 0 bases and J by 8 bases, with 8 bases between them. CDR3 coding DNA: TGTGCCAGCAGCCAAGACGAGGGGGATTCACCCCTCCACTTT. Residues: CASSQDEGDSPLHF.

The V and J genes are TRBV6-1 and TRBJ1-5, with 8 bases that match TRBD1. Per the germline V gene, CDR1 is MNHNS and CDR2 is SASEGT. Losses at the gene ends were 7 bases for V and 9 bases for J; bases not matched to a gene: 14. This CDR3 has 15 residues. The CDR3: CASTSPVTGDGPQHF. Here the CDR3 DNA reads TGTGCCAGCACCAGCCCCGTGACAGGGGACGGGCCCCAGCATTTT.